A selection of T cell receptor beta chains follows, all from one sample in a study of cytomegalovirus exposure and HLA in healthy donors. The data were produced by immunoSEQ multiplex PCR, yet TCRdb's version contains in-frame clones alone and is incomplete. In the table there are 85,000 to 100,000 clones, about four fifths of which are singletons. Sample: PBMCs. Receptors originate from a male donor in good health and CMV-seropositive. CDR3s include the opening cysteine and the closing phenylalanine or tryptophan. A D gene is named only where the DNA matches it firmly. Rows may omit the clone size; those that give it use once, few, many or a size class.

abundance	j_gene	v_gene	d_gene	CDR3aa	CDR3nt
NA	TRBJ2-2	TRBV7-9	TRBD1	CASSLEFGTGDTGELFF	TGTGCCAGCAGCTTAGAATTCGGGACAGGGGACACCGGGGAGCTGTTTTTT
NA	TRBJ2-1	TRBV11-1	TRBD1	CASSLPGGNEQFF	TGTGCCAGCAGCTTACCAGGGGGCAATGAGCAGTTCTTC
NA	TRBJ2-7	TRBV7-9	NA	CASSWGASRLAPANYEQYF	TGTGCCAGCAGCTGGGGCGCTTCCAGACTGGCCCCTGCCAACTACGAGCAGTACTTC
NA	TRBJ1-1	TRBV5-4	TRBD1	CASSDGTGRAFF	TGTGCCAGCAGCGACGGGACAGGGAGGGCTTTCTTT
NA	TRBJ1-6	TRBV6-5	TRBD1	CASSYYTGQDNSPLHF	TGTGCCAGCAGCTACTATACGGGACAGGATAATTCACCCCTCCACTTT
NA	TRBJ1-1	TRBV10-1	NA	CASSDNWAATEAFF	TGCGCCAGCAGTGACAATTGGGCCGCAACTGAAGCTTTCTTT
NA	TRBJ2-6	TRBV6-1	NA	CASMRTGANVLTF	TGTGCCAGCATGAGGACTGGGGCCAACGTCCTGACTTTC
NA	TRBJ1-3	TRBV5-4	NA	CASSLDIYRDSGNTIYF	TGTGCCAGCAGCTTGGATATTTACCGGGACTCTGGAAACACCATATATTTT
NA	TRBJ1-1	TRBV7-9	TRBD1	CASSLGQGVEAFF	TGTGCCAGCAGCTTGGGACAGGGGGTCGAAGCTTTCTTT
few	TRBJ1-5	TRBV6-5	NA	CASSSQGQPQHF	TGTGCCAGCAGTTCACAGGGTCAGCCCCAGCATTTT
NA	TRBJ1-1	TRBV7-2	NA	CASSLNAGLPTEAFF	TGTGCCAGCAGCTTAAACGCAGGGTTACCGACTGAAGCTTTCTTT
NA	TRBJ1-6	TRBV14	NA	CASSQWTLNSPLHF	TGTGCCAGCAGCCAATGGACACTGAATTCACCCCTCCACTTT
NA	TRBJ2-7	TRBV27	NA	CASSLVGSSYEQYF	TGTGCCAGCAGTTTGGTAGGGAGCTCCTACGAGCAGTACTTC
NA	TRBJ2-7	TRBV6-6	NA	CASSYGATGGMGEQYF	TGTGCCAGCAGTTACGGCGCAACAGGCGGGATGGGCGAGCAGTACTTC
NA	TRBJ2-3	TRBV6-5	TRBD2	CASSGGLEGTQYF	TGTGCCAGCAGTGGCGGACTAGAGGGTACGCAGTATTTT
NA	TRBJ2-2	TRBV7-6	NA	CASSLPLQGRDTGELFF	TGTGCCAGCAGCTTACCCCTCCAGGGCAGGGACACCGGGGAGCTGTTTTTT
NA	TRBJ2-5	TRBV5-1	TRBD1	CASSLTTGAGKTQYF	TGCGCCAGCAGCTTAACCACAGGGGCAGGGAAGACCCAGTACTTC
once	TRBJ2-6	TRBV7-9	TRBD1	CASSLRGLVGANVLTF	TGTGCCAGCAGCCTCAGGGGGCTCGTTGGGGCCAACGTCCTGACTTTC
NA	TRBJ1-5	TRBV19	NA	CASSITGEGNQPQHF	TGTGCCAGCAGCATTACCGGAGAGGGCAATCAGCCCCAGCATTTT
NA	TRBJ2-1	TRBV4-2	TRBD2	CASSQAGQRGLGEDEQFF	TGTGCCAGCAGCCAAGCCGGGCAGCGGGGGCTGGGTGAGGATGAGCAGTTCTTC
NA	TRBJ1-5	TRBV4-2	NA	CASSQETGGDQPQHF	TGTGCCAGCAGCCAGGAGACAGGTGGAGATCAGCCCCAGCATTTT
NA	TRBJ2-2	TRBV5-1	NA	CASSLPGNTGELFF	TGCGCCAGCAGCTTGCCGGGGAACACCGGGGAGCTGTTTTTT
NA	TRBJ1-5	TRBV4-1	TRBD1	CASSQEGQGSQPQHF	TGCGCCAGCAGCCAAGAGGGACAGGGAAGTCAGCCCCAGCATTTT
NA	TRBJ2-7	TRBV19	NA	CASGDTGKSSYEQYF	TGTGCCAGTGGAGATACAGGGAAGAGCTCCTACGAGCAGTACTTC
NA	TRBJ1-6	TRBV7-9	NA	CASSLNRQGNSPLHF	TGTGCCAGCAGCTTAAACAGGCAGGGGAATTCACCCCTCCACTTT
once	TRBJ1-5	TRBV7-9	NA	CASSLDRISQPQHF	TGTGCCAGCAGCCTGGACAGAATAAGCCAGCCCCAGCATTTT
NA	TRBJ1-4	TRBV5-5	NA	CASSLGGLNEKLFF	TGTGCCAGCAGCTTGGGCGGACTTAATGAAAAACTGTTTTTT
NA	TRBJ2-3	TRBV5-1	NA	CASTRARPLTDTQYF	TGCGCCAGCACCAGGGCCAGGCCCTTGACAGATACGCAGTATTTT
NA	TRBJ2-7	TRBV9	NA	CASSSQAVGTYEQYF	TGTGCCAGCAGCTCTCAGGCCGTGGGTACCTACGAGCAGTACTTC
once	TRBJ2-7	TRBV7-8	NA	CASSSLYEQYF	TGTGCCAGCAGCTCCCTCTACGAGCAGTACTTC
NA	TRBJ2-7	TRBV7-9	TRBD1	CASGGQGPDEQYF	TGTGCCAGCGGCGGACAGGGGCCGGACGAGCAGTACTTC
NA	TRBJ2-5	TRBV10-3	NA	CAISDDLGEGGETQYF	TGTGCCATCAGTGACGACTTGGGGGAGGGGGGAGAGACCCAGTACTTC
NA	TRBJ2-7	TRBV27	TRBD1	CASSIRTGYGYEQYF	TGTGCCAGCAGTATCCGGACAGGTTACGGCTACGAGCAGTACTTC
NA	TRBJ2-2	TRBV29-1	TRBD1	CSVEYRDRGHTGELFF	TGCAGCGTTGAATACCGGGACAGGGGACACACCGGGGAGCTGTTTTTT
NA	TRBJ1-1	TRBV19	TRBD1	CASSKAGGLNTEAFF	TGTGCCAGTAGTAAGGCAGGGGGGCTGAACACTGAAGCTTTCTTT
NA	TRBJ1-1	TRBV5-1	NA	CASSLQGRNTEAFF	TGCGCCAGCAGCTTGCAGGGTCGGAACACTGAAGCTTTCTTT
few	TRBJ1-2	TRBV12-5	NA	CASGLNPGRTFGYTF	TGTGCTAGTGGTTTGAACCCGGGTCGAACGTTTGGCTACACCTTC
NA	TRBJ2-5	TRBV19	NA	CASSIGFTGIQETQYF	TGTGCCAGTAGTATTGGATTCACAGGTATCCAAGAGACCCAGTACTTC
NA	TRBJ1-3	TRBV4-2	NA	CASSQETTQGFIGNTIYF	TGTGCCAGCAGCCAAGAGACAACACAGGGCTTTATTGGAAACACCATATATTTT
NA	TRBJ1-2	TRBV5-1	TRBD1	CASSLTEGASGYTF	TGCGCCAGCAGCTTGACGGAGGGGGCCTCTGGCTACACCTTC
NA	TRBJ1-2	TRBV7-2	TRBD1	CASRTAGQVNYGYTF	TGTGCCAGCAGGACGGCGGGACAGGTTAACTATGGCTACACCTTC
NA	TRBJ1-1	TRBV4-2	TRBD1	CASSGRGQGDTEAFF	TGTGCCAGCAGCGGGAGGGGACAGGGGGACACTGAAGCTTTCTTT
NA	TRBJ2-7	TRBV7-9	TRBD1	CASSRRDRVYEQYF	TGTGCCAGCAGCCGACGGGACAGGGTGTACGAGCAGTACTTC
NA	TRBJ2-1	TRBV13	NA	CASSPYRDDNEQFF	TGTGCCAGCAGCCCTTACAGGGATGACAATGAGCAGTTCTTC
NA	TRBJ2-7	TRBV4-3	NA	CASSQDVRGAYEQYF	TGCGCCAGCAGCCAAGATGTCAGGGGGGCCTACGAGCAGTACTTC
few	TRBJ2-7	TRBV12-5	NA	CASGLGAGFEQYF	TGTGCTAGTGGTTTAGGGGCGGGATTCGAGCAGTACTTC
NA	TRBJ1-2	TRBV4-2	NA	CASSQEATAPYGYTF	TGTGCCAGCAGCCAAGAAGCAACAGCTCCTTATGGCTACACCTTC
NA	TRBJ1-4	TRBV14	NA	CASSPRDTNNEKLFF	TGTGCCAGCAGCCCCCGGGACACCAATAATGAAAAACTGTTTTTT
NA	TRBJ2-6	TRBV5-1	TRBD1	CASSGWTGMFSGANVLTF	TGCGCCAGCAGCGGATGGACAGGGATGTTCTCTGGGGCCAACGTCCTGACTTTC
NA	TRBJ2-1	TRBV5-4	NA	CASSTAGNEQFF	TGTGCCAGCAGTACTGCGGGCAATGAGCAGTTCTTC
NA	TRBJ1-1	TRBV5-1	TRBD1	CASSWGQGGNTEAFF	TGCGCCAGCAGCTGGGGACAGGGTGGGAACACTGAAGCTTTCTTT
NA	TRBJ1-1	TRBV13	NA	CASSEQAEAFF	TGTGCCAGCAGCGAACAGGCTGAAGCTTTCTTT
few	TRBJ2-7	TRBV5-1	NA	CASSSGGTGIYEQYF	TGCGCCAGCAGCTCGGGAGGTACAGGGATCTACGAGCAGTACTTC
NA	TRBJ1-2	TRBV5-4	NA	CASSRGQGYTF	TGTGCCAGCAGCCGAGGACAGGGCTACACCTTC
NA	TRBJ2-3	TRBV9	NA	CASSRGLIKIGTQYF	TGTGCCAGCAGTAGAGGCCTGATAAAGATTGGTACGCAGTATTTT
NA	TRBJ1-5	TRBV2	TRBD1	CASRILGTGGEGNQPQHF	TGTGCCAGCAGGATCCTCGGGACAGGGGGCGAAGGCAATCAGCCCCAGCATTTT